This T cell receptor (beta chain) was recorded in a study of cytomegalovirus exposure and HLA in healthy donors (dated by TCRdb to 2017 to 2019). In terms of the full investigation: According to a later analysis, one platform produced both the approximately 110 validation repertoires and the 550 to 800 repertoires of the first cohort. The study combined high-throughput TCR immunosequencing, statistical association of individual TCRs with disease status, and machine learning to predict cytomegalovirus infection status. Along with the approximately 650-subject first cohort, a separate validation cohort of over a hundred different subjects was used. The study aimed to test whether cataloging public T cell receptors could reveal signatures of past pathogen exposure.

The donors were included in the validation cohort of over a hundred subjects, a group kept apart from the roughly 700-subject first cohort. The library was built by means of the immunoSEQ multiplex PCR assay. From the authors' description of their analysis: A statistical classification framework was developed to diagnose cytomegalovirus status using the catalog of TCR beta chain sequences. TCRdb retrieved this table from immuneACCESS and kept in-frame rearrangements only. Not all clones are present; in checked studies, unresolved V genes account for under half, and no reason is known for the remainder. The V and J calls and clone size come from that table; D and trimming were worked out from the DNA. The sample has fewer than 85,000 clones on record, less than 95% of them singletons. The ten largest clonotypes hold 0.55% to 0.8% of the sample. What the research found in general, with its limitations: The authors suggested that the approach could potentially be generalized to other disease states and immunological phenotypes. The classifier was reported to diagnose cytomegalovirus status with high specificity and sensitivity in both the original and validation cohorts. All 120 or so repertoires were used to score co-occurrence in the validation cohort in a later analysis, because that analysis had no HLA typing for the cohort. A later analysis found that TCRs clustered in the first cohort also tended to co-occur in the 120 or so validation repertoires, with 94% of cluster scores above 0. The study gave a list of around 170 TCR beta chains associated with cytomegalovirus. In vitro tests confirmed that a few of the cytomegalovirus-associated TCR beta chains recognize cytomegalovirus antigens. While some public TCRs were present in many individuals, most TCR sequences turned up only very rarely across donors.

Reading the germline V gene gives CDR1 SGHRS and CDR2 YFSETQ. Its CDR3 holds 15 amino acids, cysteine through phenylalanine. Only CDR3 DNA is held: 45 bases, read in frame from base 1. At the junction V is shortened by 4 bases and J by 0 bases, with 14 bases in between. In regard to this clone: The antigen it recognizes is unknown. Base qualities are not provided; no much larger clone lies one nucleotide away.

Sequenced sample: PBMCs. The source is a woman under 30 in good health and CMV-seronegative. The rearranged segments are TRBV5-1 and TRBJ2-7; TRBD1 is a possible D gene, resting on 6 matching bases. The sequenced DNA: TGCGCCAGCAGCCCAAAAGGACAGTCCTCCTACGAGCAGTACTTC. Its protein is CASSPKGQSSYEQYF.